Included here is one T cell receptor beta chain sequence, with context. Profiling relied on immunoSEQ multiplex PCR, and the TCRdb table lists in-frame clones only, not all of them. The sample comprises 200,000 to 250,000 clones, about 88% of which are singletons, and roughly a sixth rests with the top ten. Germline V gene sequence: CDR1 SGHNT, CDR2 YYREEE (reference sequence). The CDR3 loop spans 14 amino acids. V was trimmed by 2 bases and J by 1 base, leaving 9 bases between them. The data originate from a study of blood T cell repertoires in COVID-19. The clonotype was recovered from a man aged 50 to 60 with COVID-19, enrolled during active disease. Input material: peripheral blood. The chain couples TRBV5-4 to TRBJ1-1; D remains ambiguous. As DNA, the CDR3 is TGTGCCAGCAGCTTTGTGACGGGGAACACTGAAGCTTTCTTT. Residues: CASSFVTGNTEAFF. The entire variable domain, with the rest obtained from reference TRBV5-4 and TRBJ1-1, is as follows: ETGVTQSPTHLIKTRGQQVTLRCSSQSGHNTVSWYQQALGQGPQFIFQYYREEENGRGNFPPRFSGLQFPNYSSELNVNALELDDSALYLCASSFVTGNTEAFFGQGTRLTVV.